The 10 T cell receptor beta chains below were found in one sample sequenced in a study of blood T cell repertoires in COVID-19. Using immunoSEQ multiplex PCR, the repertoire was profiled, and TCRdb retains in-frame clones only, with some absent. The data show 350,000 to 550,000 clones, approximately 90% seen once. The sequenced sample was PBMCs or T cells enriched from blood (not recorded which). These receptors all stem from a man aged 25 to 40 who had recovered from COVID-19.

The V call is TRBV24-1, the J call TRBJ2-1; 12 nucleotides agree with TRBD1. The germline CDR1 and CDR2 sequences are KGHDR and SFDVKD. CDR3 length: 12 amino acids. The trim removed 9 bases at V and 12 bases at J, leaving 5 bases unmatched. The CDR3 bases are TGTGCCACCGGGACAGGGGGCCTACGGCAGTTCTTC. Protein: CATGTGGLRQFF.

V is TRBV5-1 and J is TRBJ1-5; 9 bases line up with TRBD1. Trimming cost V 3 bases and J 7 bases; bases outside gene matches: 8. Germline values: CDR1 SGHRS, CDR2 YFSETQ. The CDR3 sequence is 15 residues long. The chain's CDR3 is CASSSGQGFGQPQHF. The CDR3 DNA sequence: TGCGCCAGCAGCTCCGGACAGGGGTTTGGCCAGCCCCAGCATTTT.

The CDR3 DNA reads TGTGCCAGCAGTTTTTCGGCGGGGGGAACCTACGAGCAGTACTTC. Translation: CASSFSAGGTYEQYF. V usage is TRBV27 and J usage is TRBJ2-7; 8 bases map to TRBD2. There are 15 residues in the CDR3. V was pared by 3 bases and J by 2 bases, with 6 bases of the junction left unmatched. Germline V lookup: CDR1 MNHEY, CDR2 SMNVEV (reference sequence).

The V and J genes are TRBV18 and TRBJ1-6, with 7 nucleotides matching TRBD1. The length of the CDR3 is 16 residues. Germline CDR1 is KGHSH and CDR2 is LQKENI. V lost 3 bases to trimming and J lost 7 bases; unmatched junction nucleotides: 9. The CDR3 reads CASSPNTGTANSPLHF. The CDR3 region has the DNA TGTGCCAGCTCACCCAACACCGGGACAGCCAATTCACCCCTCCACTTT.

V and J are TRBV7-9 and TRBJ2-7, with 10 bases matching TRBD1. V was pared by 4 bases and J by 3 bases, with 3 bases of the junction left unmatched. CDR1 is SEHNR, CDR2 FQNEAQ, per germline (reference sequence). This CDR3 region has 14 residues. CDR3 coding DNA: TGTGCCAGCAGCTGGGGACAGGGGCGCTACGAGCAGTACTTC. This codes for CASSWGQGRYEQYF.

The CDR3 DNA reads as TGTGCCAGCAGGATCCGGGACAGTCGGACCTATAATTCACCCCTCCACTTT. Translation: CASRIRDSRTYNSPLHF. This chain joins TRBV27 and TRBJ1-6, with 7 bases lining up with TRBD1. The CDR3 length is 17 residues. The V and J ends lost 6 bases and 2 bases, in that order; junction bases with no gene match: 10. The germline V gene encodes CDR1 MNHEY and CDR2 SMNVEV (reference sequence).

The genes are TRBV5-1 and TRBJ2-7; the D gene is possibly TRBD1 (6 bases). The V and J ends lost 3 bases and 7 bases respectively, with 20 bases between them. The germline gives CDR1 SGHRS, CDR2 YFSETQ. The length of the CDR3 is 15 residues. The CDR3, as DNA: TGCGCCAGCAGCTCGAATCACAGGGACCGCAGGGAGCAGTACTTC. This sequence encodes CASSSNHRDRREQYF.

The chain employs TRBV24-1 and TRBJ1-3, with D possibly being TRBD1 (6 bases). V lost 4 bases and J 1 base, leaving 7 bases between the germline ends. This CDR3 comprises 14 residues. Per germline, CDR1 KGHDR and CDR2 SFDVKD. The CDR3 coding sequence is TGTGCCACCAGTGAACAGGGATCTGGAAACACCATATATTTT. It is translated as CATSEQGSGNTIYF.

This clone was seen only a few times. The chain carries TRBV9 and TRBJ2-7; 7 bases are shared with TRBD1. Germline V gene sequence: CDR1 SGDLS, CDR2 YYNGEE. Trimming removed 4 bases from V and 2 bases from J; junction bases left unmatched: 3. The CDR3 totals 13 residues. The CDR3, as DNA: TGTGCCAGCAGCAGGGGGACAGCCTACGAGCAGTACTTC. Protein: CASSRGTAYEQYF.

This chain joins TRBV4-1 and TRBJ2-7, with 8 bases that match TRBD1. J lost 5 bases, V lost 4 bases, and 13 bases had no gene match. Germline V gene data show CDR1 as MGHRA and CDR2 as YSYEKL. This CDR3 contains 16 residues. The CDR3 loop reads CASSLIRTGMDNEQYF. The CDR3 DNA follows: TGCGCCAGCAGCCTCATCAGGACAGGGATGGACAACGAGCAGTACTTC.